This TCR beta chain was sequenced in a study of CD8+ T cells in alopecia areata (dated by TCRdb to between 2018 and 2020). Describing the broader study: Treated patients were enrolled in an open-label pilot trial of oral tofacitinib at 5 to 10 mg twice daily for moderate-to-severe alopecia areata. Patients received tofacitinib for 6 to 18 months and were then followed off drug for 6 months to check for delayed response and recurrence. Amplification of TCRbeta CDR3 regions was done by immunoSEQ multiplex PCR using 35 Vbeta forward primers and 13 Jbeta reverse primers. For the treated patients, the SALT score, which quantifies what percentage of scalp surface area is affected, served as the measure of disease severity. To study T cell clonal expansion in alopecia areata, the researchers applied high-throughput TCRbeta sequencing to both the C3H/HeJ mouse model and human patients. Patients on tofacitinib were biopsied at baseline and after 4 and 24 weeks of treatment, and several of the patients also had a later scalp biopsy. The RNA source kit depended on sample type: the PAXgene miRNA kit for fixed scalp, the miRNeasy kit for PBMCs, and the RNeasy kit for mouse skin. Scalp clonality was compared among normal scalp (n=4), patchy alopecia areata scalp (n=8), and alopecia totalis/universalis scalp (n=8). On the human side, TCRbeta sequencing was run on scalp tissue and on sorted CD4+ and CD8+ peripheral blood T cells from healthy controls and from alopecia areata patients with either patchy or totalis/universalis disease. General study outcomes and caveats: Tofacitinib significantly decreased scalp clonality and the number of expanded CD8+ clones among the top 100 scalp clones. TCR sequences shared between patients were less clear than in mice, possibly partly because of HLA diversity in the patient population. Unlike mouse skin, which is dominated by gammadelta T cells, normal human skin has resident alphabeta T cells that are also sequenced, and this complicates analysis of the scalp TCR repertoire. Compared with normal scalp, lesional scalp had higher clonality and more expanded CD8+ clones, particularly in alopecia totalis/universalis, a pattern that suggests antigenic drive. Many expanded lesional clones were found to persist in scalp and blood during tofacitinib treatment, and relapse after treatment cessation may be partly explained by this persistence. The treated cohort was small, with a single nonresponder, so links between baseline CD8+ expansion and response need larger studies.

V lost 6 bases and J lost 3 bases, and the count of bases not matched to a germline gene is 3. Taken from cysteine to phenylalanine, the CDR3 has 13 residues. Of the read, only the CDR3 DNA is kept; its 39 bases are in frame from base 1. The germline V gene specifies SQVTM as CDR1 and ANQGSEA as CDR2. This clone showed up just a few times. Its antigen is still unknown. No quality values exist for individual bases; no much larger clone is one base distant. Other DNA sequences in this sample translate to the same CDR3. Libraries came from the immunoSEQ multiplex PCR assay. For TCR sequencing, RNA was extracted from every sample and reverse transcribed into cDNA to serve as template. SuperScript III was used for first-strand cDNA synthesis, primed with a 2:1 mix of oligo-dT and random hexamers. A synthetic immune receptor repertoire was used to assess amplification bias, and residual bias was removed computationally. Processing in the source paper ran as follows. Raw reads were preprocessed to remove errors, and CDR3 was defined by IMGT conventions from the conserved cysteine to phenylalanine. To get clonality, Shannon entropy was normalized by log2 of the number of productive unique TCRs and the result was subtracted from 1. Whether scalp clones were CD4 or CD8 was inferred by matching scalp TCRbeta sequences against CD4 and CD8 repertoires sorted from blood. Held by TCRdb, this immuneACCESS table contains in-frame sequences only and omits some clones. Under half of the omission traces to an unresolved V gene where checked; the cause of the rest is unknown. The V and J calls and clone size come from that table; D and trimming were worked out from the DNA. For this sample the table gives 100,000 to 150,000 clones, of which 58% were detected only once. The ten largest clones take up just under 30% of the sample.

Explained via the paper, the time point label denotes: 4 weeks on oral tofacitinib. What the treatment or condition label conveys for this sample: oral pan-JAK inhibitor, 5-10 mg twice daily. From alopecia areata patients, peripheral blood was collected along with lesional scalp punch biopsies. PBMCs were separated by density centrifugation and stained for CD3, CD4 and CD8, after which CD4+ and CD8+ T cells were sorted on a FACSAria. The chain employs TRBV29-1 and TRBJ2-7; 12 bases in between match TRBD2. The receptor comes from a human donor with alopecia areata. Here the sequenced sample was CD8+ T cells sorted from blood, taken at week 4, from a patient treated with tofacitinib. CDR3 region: CSVLTSGGYEQYF. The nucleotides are TGCAGCGTCTTGACTAGCGGGGGCTACGAGCAGTACTTC.